Listed below are T cell receptor beta chains from one sample, sequenced in a study of control samples from healthy donors and cancer patients. Produced via immunoSEQ multiplex PCR; TCRdb's table is partial and in-frame only. The profile shows some 110,000 clones, 88% of them singletons. The sequenced sample was blood. The receptors stem from a woman in her 70s in good health. The CDR3 runs from the conserved cysteine through the conserved F or W. The D gene is left open where the match is weak. Expanded clones are given a class, and other clones once, few, many or no size at all.

D	size	J	V	CDR3	DNA
-	-	TRBJ2-3	TRBV19	CASRAAAADTQYF	TGTGCCAGTAGGGCTGCTGCGGCAGATACGCAGTATTTT
-	-	TRBJ1-2	TRBV5-4	CAGSVSTQGPPYGYTF	TGTGCCGGCAGCGTGAGCACCCAGGGCCCTCCCTATGGCTACACCTTC
-	-	TRBJ2-7	TRBV20-1	CSAREGDEQYF	TGCAGTGCTAGGGAAGGGGACGAGCAGTACTTC
-	-	TRBJ1-1	TRBV5-1	CASSVGPTNTEAFF	TGCGCCAGCAGCGTGGGACCGACGAACACTGAAGCTTTCTTT
-	-	TRBJ2-7	TRBV5-1	CASSRGPPYEQYF	TGCGCCAGCAGCAGAGGTCCCCCCTACGAGCAGTACTTC
-	once	TRBJ1-6	TRBV3-1/TRBV3-2	CASSHGGAGNSPLHF	TGTGCCAGCAGCCACGGGGGGGCCGGGAATTCACCCCTCCACTTT
-	-	TRBJ1-1	TRBV3-1/TRBV3-2	CASSQWGVNTEAFF	TGTGCCAGCAGCCAATGGGGGGTGAACACTGAAGCTTTCTTT
-	-	TRBJ1-5	TRBV5-6	CASSSLLRSNQPQHF	TGTGCCAGCAGCTCACTTTTAAGGAGCAATCAGCCCCAGCATTTT
TRBD2	-	TRBJ2-5	TRBV6-1	CASSEAKGLVGVQETQYF	TGTGCCAGCAGTGAAGCGAAGGGACTAGTCGGGGTCCAAGAGACCCAGTACTTC
-	-	TRBJ2-7	TRBV3-1/TRBV3-2	CASSPRGDAVYEQYF	TGTGCCAGCAGCCCCAGGGGGGACGCAGTCTACGAGCAGTACTTC
-	-	TRBJ2-5	TRBV7-2	CASSPYGVETQYF	TGTGCCAGCAGCCCCTATGGGGTGGAGACCCAGTACTTC
-	-	TRBJ1-4	TRBV20-1	CSAGGAGEKLFF	TGCAGTGCTGGTGGGGCCGGGGAAAAACTGTTTTTT
-	-	TRBJ1-5	TRBV25-1	CASSDPGIDSNQPQHF	TGTGCCAGCAGTGACCCAGGGATCGATAGCAATCAGCCCCAGCATTTT
TRBD2	-	TRBJ2-5	TRBV11-3	CASSGNIGGETQYF	TGTGCCAGCAGCGGTAACATCGGGGGGGAGACCCAGTACTTC